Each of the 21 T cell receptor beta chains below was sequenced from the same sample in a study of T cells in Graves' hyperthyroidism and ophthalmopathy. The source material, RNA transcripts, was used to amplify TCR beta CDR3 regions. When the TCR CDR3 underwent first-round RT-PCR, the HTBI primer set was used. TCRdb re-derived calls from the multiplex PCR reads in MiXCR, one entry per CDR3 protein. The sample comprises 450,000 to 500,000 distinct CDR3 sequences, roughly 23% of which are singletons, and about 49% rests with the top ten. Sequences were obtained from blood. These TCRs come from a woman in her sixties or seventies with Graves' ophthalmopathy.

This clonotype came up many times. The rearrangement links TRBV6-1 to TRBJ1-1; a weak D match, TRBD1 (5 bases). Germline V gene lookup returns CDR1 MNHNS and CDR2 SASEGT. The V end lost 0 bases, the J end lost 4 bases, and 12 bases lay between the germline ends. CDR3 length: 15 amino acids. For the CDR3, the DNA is TGTGCCAGCAGTGAAGCTGGGGGGTCGACCACTGAAGCTTTCTTT. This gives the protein CASSEAGGSTTEAFF.

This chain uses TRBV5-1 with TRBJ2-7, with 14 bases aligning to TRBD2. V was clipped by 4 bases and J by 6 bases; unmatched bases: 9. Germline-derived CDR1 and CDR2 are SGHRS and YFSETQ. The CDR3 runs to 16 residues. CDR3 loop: CASSAGLAGGWFEQYF. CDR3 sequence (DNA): TGCGCCAGCAGCGCCGGACTAGCGGGAGGATGGTTCGAGCAGTACTTC.

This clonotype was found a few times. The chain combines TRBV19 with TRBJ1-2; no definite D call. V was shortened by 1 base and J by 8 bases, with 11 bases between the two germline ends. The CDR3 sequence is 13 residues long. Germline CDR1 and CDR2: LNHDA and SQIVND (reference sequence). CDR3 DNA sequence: TGTGCCAGTAGTATAGGGGTTAGCGGCGGCTACACCTTC. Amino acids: CASSIGVSGGYTF.

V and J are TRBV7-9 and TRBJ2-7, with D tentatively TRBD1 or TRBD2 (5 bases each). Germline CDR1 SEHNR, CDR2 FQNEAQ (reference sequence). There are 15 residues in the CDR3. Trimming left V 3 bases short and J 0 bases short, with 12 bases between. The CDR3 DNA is TGTGCCAGCAGCTTTGGGGGAGTAGACTCCTACGAGCAGTACTTC. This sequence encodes CASSFGGVDSYEQYF.

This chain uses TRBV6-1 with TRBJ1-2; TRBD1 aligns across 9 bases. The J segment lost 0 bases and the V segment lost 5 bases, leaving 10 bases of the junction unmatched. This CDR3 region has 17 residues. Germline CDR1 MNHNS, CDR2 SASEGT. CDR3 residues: CASSHTPGQGPNYGYTF. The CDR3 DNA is TGTGCCAGCAGTCATACACCGGGACAGGGTCCTAACTATGGCTACACCTTC.

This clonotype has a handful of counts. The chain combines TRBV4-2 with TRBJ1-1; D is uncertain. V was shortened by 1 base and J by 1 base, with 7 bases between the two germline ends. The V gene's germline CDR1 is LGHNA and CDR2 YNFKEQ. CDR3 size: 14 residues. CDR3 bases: TGTGCCAGCAGCCAAGCGTTACAGAACACTGAAGCTTTCTTT. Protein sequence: CASSQALQNTEAFF.

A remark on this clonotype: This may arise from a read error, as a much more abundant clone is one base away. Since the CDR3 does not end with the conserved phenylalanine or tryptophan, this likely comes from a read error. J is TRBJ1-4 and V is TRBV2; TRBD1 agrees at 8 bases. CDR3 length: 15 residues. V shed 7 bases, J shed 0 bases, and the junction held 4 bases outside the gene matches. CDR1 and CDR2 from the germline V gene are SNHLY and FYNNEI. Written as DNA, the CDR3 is TGTGCCAGCACAGGACAGGGCGCAACTAATGAAAAACTGTTTCTT. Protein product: CASTGQGATNEKLFL.

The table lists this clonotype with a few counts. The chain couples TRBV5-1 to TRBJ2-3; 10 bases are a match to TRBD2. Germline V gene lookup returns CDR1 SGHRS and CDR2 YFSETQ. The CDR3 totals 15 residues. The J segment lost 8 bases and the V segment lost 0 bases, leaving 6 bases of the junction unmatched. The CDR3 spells CASSLAIAGGVTQYF. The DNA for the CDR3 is TGCGCCAGCAGCTTGGCCATAGCGGGAGGAGTTACGCAGTATTTT.

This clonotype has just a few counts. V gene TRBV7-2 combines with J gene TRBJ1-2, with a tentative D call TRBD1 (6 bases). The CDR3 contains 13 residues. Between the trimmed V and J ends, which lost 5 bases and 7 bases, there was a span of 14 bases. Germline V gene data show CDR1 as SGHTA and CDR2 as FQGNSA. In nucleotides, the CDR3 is TGTGCCAGCAGCACCTCAGGGGTCGGTGGCTACACCTTC. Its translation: CASSTSGVGGYTF.

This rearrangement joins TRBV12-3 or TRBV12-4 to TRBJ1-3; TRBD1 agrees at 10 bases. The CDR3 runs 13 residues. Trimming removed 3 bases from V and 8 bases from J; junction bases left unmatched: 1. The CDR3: CASSLGTGDTIYF. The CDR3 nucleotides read TGTGCCAGCAGTTTGGGGACAGGGGACACCATATATTTT.

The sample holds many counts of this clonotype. This CDR3 is CASSMSGRDTDTQYF. Written as DNA, the CDR3 is TGTGCCAGCAGCATGAGCGGGAGGGACACAGATACGCAGTATTTT. The chain recombines TRBV11-2 with TRBJ2-3; 10 nucleotides align to TRBD2. Germline loops: CDR1 SGHAT, CDR2 FQNNGV. J lost 2 bases, V lost 5 bases, and 4 bases had no gene match. This CDR3 region has 15 residues.

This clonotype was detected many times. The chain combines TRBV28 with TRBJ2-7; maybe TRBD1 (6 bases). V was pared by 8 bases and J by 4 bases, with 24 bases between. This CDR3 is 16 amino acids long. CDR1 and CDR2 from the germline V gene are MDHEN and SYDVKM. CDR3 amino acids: CASVGATGLRRYEQYF. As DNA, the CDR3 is TGTGCCAGCGTGGGGGCCACAGGGTTACGACGTTACGAGCAGTACTTC.

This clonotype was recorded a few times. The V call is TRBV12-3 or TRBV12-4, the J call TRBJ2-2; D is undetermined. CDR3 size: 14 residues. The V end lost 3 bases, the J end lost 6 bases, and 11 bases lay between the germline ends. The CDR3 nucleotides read TGTGCCAGCAGTTTCGGGTCTGTAGCCGGGGAGCTGTTTTTT. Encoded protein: CASSFGSVAGELFF.

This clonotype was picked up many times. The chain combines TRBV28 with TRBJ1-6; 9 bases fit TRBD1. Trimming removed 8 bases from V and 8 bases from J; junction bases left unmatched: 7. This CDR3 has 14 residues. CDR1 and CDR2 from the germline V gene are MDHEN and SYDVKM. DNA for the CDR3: TGTGCCAGCCACGGGACAGGGCGTTATTCACCCCTCCACTTT. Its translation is CASHGTGRYSPLHF.

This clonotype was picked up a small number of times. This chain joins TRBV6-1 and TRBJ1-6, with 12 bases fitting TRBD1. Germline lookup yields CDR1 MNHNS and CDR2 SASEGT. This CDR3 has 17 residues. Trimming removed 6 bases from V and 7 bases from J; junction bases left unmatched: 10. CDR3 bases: TGTGCCAGCAGCCCCGGGACAGGGGGCTTTCGGAATTCACCCCTCCACTTT. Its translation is CASSPGTGGFRNSPLHF.

CDR3 in DNA: TGTGCCAGCACGACGAGCTCCTACAATGAGCAGTTCTTC. This sequence encodes CASTTSSYNEQFF. The rearrangement joins TRBV2 to TRBJ2-1; no clear D. CDR1 and CDR2 from the germline V gene are SNHLY and FYNNEI. CDR3 length: 13 amino acids. Trimming shortened V by 7 bases and J by 0 bases, and 7 bases separated the two germline ends.

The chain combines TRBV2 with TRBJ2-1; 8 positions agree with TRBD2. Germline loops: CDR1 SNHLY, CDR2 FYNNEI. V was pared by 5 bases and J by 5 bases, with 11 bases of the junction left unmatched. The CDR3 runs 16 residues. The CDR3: CASSPTQRENDNEQFF. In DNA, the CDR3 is TGTGCCAGCAGTCCAACGCAGCGGGAGAATGACAATGAGCAGTTCTTC.

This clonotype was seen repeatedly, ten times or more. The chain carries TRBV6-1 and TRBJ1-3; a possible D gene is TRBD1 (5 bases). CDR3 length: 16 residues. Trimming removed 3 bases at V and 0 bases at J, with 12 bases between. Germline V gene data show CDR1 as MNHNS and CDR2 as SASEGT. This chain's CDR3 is CASSELFRASGNTIYF. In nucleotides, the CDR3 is TGTGCCAGCAGTGAGTTGTTCAGGGCCTCTGGAAACACCATATATTTT.

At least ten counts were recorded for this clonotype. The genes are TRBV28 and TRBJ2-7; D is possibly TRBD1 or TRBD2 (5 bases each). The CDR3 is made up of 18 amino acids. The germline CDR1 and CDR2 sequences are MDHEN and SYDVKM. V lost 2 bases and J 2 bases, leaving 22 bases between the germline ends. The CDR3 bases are TGTGCCAGCAGTTTAGGGTTGAAGCCCGGGACGATTACCTACGAGCAGTACTTC. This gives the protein CASSLGLKPGTITYEQYF.

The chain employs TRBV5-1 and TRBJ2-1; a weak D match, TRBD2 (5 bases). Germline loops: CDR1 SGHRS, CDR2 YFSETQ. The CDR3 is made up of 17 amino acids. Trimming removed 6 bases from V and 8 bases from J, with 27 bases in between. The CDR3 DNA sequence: TGCGCCAGCAAAAGGCGGGCTAGCCCGTATTCTAGGGATGAGCAGTTCTTC. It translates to CASKRRASPYSRDEQFF.

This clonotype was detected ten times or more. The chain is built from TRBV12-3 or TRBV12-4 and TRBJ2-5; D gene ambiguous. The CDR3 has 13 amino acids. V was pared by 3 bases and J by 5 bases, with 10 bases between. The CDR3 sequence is CASSLTGPETQYF. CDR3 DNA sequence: TGTGCCAGCAGTTTGACTGGGCCGGAGACCCAGTACTTC.